This TCR beta chain was sequenced during a study of cytomegalovirus exposure and HLA in healthy donors. With 60 Vbeta and 13 Jbeta primers, the PCR was carried out. Sequenced by immunoSEQ multiplex PCR; TCRdb stores in-frame clones only, minus some. The sample includes 100,000 to 150,000 clones, roughly 70% of them seen just once. From germline, CDR1 is SGHTA and CDR2 FQGTGA. V lost 4 bases and J lost 5, with 16 bases in between. This CDR3 has 15 residues. Donors had nominal health at sampling but likely had unrecorded immune exposures. As for this clone: Its matching antigen is unknown.

Study-wide findings and caveats: A later analysis reportedly identified an Asian-associated ancestry cluster as carrying fewer N-insertions than the approximately 670-donor mean. Later genetic work tied a missense DCLRE1C variant to beta-chain V and J trimming. Donors were assumed by presence/absence analyses to have roughly uniform sequencing depth.

Input material: PBMCs. The V and J genes are TRBV7-3 and TRBJ2-3; TRBD1 might be the D (5 bases). The sequence was collected from a man aged 30 to 45 in good health and CMV-seronegative. The CDR3 loop is CASSWVGALGDTQYF. Here the CDR3 DNA reads TGTGCCAGCAGCTGGGTAGGGGCCTTAGGAGATACGCAGTATTTT.